This record concerns one T cell receptor (beta chain) sequence. Antigen: not known. The CDR3 sequence is 16 residues long. Germline V gene sequence: CDR1 SGHRS, CDR2 YFSETQ. From roughly 20-30 mg of unsorted bulk tissue, DNA and RNA were co-extracted together. The sample is drawn from a study of tumor-infiltrating lymphocytes in primary liver carcinoma. Starting from 500 ng of total RNA, TCR beta cDNA was produced with a primer in the constant region. Slightly modified ARM-PCR, run as three nested multiplex PCR rounds, produced the TCR beta libraries. Two initial PCR rounds of roughly 10 cycles each paired TRBV1-TRBV30 forward primers with a C-beta reverse primer. TCRdb reprocessed the multiplex PCR reads via MiXCR and lists one record per CDR3 protein. The sample comprises 30,000 to 40,000 distinct CDR3 sequences, roughly four fifths of which are singletons, and 15% to 20% rests with the top ten. The study's findings and limits: Paired tumor-adjacent and tumor-blood samples overlapped less than tumor region pairs did. Merely some 7.5-25% of top clones spanned all five tumor regions. Tumors had a top-250-clone fraction that was significantly higher than blood (p = 0.039).

The V call is TRBV5-1, the J call TRBJ2-3; D gene ambiguous. The DNA end is more similar to TRBJ1-5, so the J call may be wrong. The sequence was obtained from a man in his forties with primary liver carcinoma and hepatitis B virus infection. The material sequenced was liver tumor tissue from sampling region 4. Stated subset: tumor region T4, right-lateral pole. The CDR3 sequence: CASSAELLPSIDTQHF. The CDR3 coding sequence is TGCGCCAGCAGCGCCGAACTCTTGCCTAGCATAGATACGCAGCATTTT.